Below, 8 T cell receptor beta chains from the same sample are listed, as sequenced in a study of radiotherapy plus CTLA-4 blockade in lung cancer. Assay: immunoSEQ multiplex PCR; the TCRdb copy retains only in-frame clones and omits some. The sample contains 75,000 to 100,000 clones, about 81% of which appear only once. Sequencing used peripheral blood, obtained from a patient treated with radiotherapy plus ipilimumab. The receptor source for this set is a human donor with non-small cell lung cancer who had a partial response to radiotherapy plus ipilimumab.

This clone showed up just a few times. This chain connects TRBV18 to TRBJ1-1; a weak D match, TRBD1 (6 bases). The V end was cut by 2 bases, the J end by 4 bases, with 11 bases between. This CDR3 is 14 amino acids long. CDR1 and CDR2 from the germline V gene are KGHSH and LQKENI. The DNA for the CDR3 is TGTGCCAGCTCACCAATTCAGGGGATCACTGAAGCTTTCTTT. It translates to CASSPIQGITEAFF.

This chain connects TRBV25-1 to TRBJ2-5; weak D call: TRBD2 (6 bases). The V gene's germline CDR1 is MGHDK and CDR2 SYGVNS. V was shortened by 7 bases and J by 0 bases, with 15 bases between the two germline ends. The CDR3 covers 15 residues. The CDR3, as DNA: TGTGCCAGCACCCGTGGGGGGTTCTACCAAGAGACCCAGTACTTC. Its protein is CASTRGGFYQETQYF.

The chain is built from TRBV7-2 and TRBJ2-1; 9 bases align to TRBD2. This CDR3 spans 14 amino acids. Trimming at V came to 8 bases and at J to 6 bases, leaving 8 bases not matched to a gene. CDR1 is SGHTA, CDR2 FQGNSA, per germline. CDR3 protein: CASQVSGRINEQFF. CDR3 DNA: TGTGCCAGCCAAGTGAGCGGGAGGATCAATGAGCAGTTCTTC. The whole variable domain, remainder taken from reference TRBV7-2 and TRBJ2-1, is GAGVSQSPSNKVTEKGKDVELRCDPISGHTALYWYRQSLGQGLEFLIYFQGNSAPDKSGLPSDRFSAERTGGSVSTLTIQRTQQEDSAVYLCASQVSGRINEQFFGPGTRLTVL.

CDR3 loop: CASSLTRLAGTDTQYF. DNA of the CDR3: TGTGCCAGCAGCTTAACCCGACTAGCGGGAACAGATACGCAGTATTTT. The chain recombines TRBV7-6 with TRBJ2-3, with 11 nucleotides matching TRBD2. The germline CDR1 and CDR2 sequences are SGHVS and FNYEAQ. CDR3 size: 16 residues. V lost 2 bases and J lost 3; bases outside the gene matches: 4.

The sample holds one count of this clone. The gene calls are TRBV7-2 and TRBJ1-2; D might be TRBD1 (5 bases). The CDR3 is 13 residues long. With 4 bases removed from V and 4 bases from J, the gap between germline ends came to 10 bases. Germline assignment: CDR1 SGHTA and CDR2 FQGNSA. The CDR3 coding sequence is TGTGCCAGCAGCTGGGGCCGCCGCTATGGCTACACCTTC. Translated: CASSWGRRYGYTF.

This rearrangement joins TRBV28 to TRBJ2-2, with TRBD2 matching 8 bases. CDR1 and CDR2 (germline): MDHEN, SYDVKM. The CDR3 runs to 16 residues. The V segment lost 2 bases and the J segment 7 bases; nucleotides outside the gene matches: 9. CDR3 nucleotides: TGTGCCAGCAGTTTACTGTCGGGAGGGCGGGGCGGGGAGCTGTTTTTT. Translated, it gives CASSLLSGGRGGELFF.

The chain recombines TRBV28 with TRBJ1-1; maybe TRBD1 (6 bases). V lost 2 bases to trimming and J lost 4 bases, with 11 bases between them. Per the germline V gene, CDR1 is MDHEN and CDR2 is SYDVKM. The CDR3 covers 14 residues. The CDR3 loop is CASSLITGRTEAFF. The CDR3 nucleotides read TGTGCCAGCAGTTTAATCACAGGGCGCACTGAAGCTTTCTTT. Using reference TRBV28 and TRBJ1-1 for the parts outside the CDR3, the full variable domain is DVKVTQSSRYLVKRTGEKVFLECVQDMDHENMFWYRQDPGLGLRLIYFSYDVKMKEKGDIPEGYSVSREKKERFSLILESASTNQTSMYLCASSLITGRTEAFFGQGTRLTVV.

V and J are TRBV28 and TRBJ1-1; 10 nucleotides match TRBD1. V shed 6 bases and J 3 bases; nucleotides not matched to a gene: 7. This CDR3 region has 15 residues. Germline V gene lookup returns CDR1 MDHEN and CDR2 SYDVKM. The DNA for the CDR3 is TGTGCCAGCAGCTCGACAGGGGGCTCAGACACTGAAGCTTTCTTT. Translated, it gives CASSSTGGSDTEAFF.